This TCR beta chain was recovered during a study of T-cell memory formation after mild COVID-19 (dated by TCRdb to about 2021). In the study overall: TCR sequence clusters from the two donors were found to be largely donor specific. Longitudinal TCRalpha and TCRbeta repertoire sequencing tracked T-cell clones expanding and contracting after mild COVID-19 in a couple of donors. Two young, previously healthy adult volunteers made up the cohort, one male and one female. What the authors observed across the whole study: Some responding clones were detected in pre-infection memory, suggesting pre-existing cross-reactive memory T cells joined the SARS-CoV-2 response. Contracting CD4+ clones were located mainly in the CM and EM memory subsets, whereas CD8+ clones were found to be enriched in EMRA. Balanced CD4/CD8 phenotypes were observed for clones contracting from day 15 to 85, whereas a bias towards CD4+ was observed for a second wave of clones expanding from day 15 to 37. Whether the second-wave clones peaking on day 37 were SARS-CoV-2 specific was not confirmed. The study covered only a couple of mild cases, and larger cohorts including severe cases with pre-infection samples were considered necessary.

Ficoll-Paque density gradient centrifugation was the method used to isolate PBMCs. Trimming removed 1 base from V and 4 bases from J; the gene matches leave 1 base unexplained. From the cysteine up to the phenylalanine, the CDR3 has a length of 15 residues. The entry retains the CDR3 DNA only, 45 bases that are in frame from base 1. This clonotype was observed a handful of times. No cognate antigen has been identified for it. Base qualities are not provided; no much larger clone lies one nucleotide away. TCRdb shows the sequencer as Illumina NovaSeq 6000. TCRalpha and TCRbeta cDNA libraries were built by 5'RACE with constant-segment primers, adding sample barcodes and unique molecular identifiers. RNA was extracted from every sample with Trizol reagent. The libraries were amplified in two PCR steps, and the second step added a second sample barcode and Illumina TruSeq adapters. Libraries were sequenced on an Illumina NovaSeq with 2 x 150 bp paired-end reads. The original methods were these. Reads were demultiplexed and collapsed into UMI-guided consensus sequences with migec v1.2.7. Using mixcr v2.1.11, UMI consensuses were aligned to TRA and TRB V and J templates and then assembled into clonotypes. Expanded or contracted clonotypes were those called significant by both edgeR and NoisET, with noise models trained on biological replicates. For edgeR calls, the thresholds were a false discovery rate-adjusted p below 0.01 and a log2 fold-change of 1. PCA with hierarchical clustering of max-normalized trajectories of the 1000 most abundant clonotypes was used as exploratory dynamics analysis. The CD4 or CD8 phenotype of responding clones was assigned using the separately sequenced CD4+ and CD8+ repertoires. TCRdb reworked the public reads: Q25 trimming with fastp, MiXCR clone assembly, productive beta chains retained. Each CDR3 protein appears once, grouped with its most common genes and DNA. The V and J calls reflect TCRdb's pipeline rather than the authors' work. For this sample there are tens of thousands of distinct CDR3 sequences; roughly 16% appear just once. Approximately 1.5% of the sample comes from the top ten.

What was sequenced was PBMCs or a T cell subset sorted from them (not recorded which). In this chain, TRBV12-3 or TRBV12-4 is recombined with TRBJ2-2, and 9 junctional nucleotides match TRBD1. This TCR was sampled from an adult who had mild COVID-19 (a few samples of this study predate the infection). The sample titles of this study are shuffled in the database, so cell type and time point are left out. The sequenced DNA: TGTGCCAGCAGTTTAGGGACAGGGGCCACCGGGGAGCTGTTTTTT. Translated, it reads CASSLGTGATGELFF.